The present entry profiles one TCR beta chain with its context. The antigen remains unidentified. The data were obtained in a study of T cell repertoires in cytomegalovirus infection. On the study more broadly: In public TCR beta signatures, there were indications of both CMV infection and matching HLA type.

Findings and caveats of the study: Dominating the ex vivo response were HLA-C-restricted CMV-specific TCR beta clonotypes.

From the reads, TCRdb called clonotypes with MiXCR, one entry per CDR3 protein. This sample has around 260,000 distinct CDR3 sequences; about 26% occur once, and the top ten carry approximately 15%. Sequenced input: PBMCs. This receptor was obtained from a human donor in good health (CMV status not recorded). Some clones in this sample may be carry-over from other donors' samples.

The CDR3 region has the DNA TGTGCCACTGCTCCGGGGGGCCCCTACAATGAGCAGTTCTTC. Protein sequence: CATAPGGPYNEQFF. The chain links TRBV28 to TRBJ2-1, with D possibly TRBD2 on 7 matching bases. CDR3 length equals 14 residues. With 10 bases removed from V and 2 bases from J, the gap between germline ends came to 15 bases. Germline assignment: CDR1 MDHEN and CDR2 SYDVKM. Full variable domain (rest looked up from reference TRBV28 and TRBJ2-1): DVKVTQSSRYLVKRTGEKVFLECVQDMDHENMFWYRQDPGLGLRLIYFSYDVKMKEKGDIPEGYSVSREKKERFSLILESASTNQTSMYLCATAPGGPYNEQFFGPGTRLTVL.